These 25 T cell receptor beta chains were sequenced from one sample in a study of blood T cell repertoires in COVID-19. Measured with immunoSEQ multiplex PCR; TCRdb has only the in-frame clones, and not every one. Among around 25,000 clones listed, nearly 90% were seen once. What was sequenced was peripheral blood. These receptors all come from an older man with acute or convalescent COVID-19.

This clone came up once. The chain is built from TRBV3-1 (or the pseudogene TRBV3-2) and TRBJ1-2; unclear D gene. Germline V gives CDR1 LGHDT, CDR2 YNNKEL (reference sequence). V lost 5 bases to trimming and J lost 1 base, with 11 bases between them. The CDR3 has 14 amino acids. This chain's CDR3 is CASSSETGNYGYTF. The CDR3 coding sequence is TGTGCCAGCAGCTCCGAGACTGGTAACTATGGCTACACCTTC.

The chain is built from TRBV28 and TRBJ1-1, with 9 bases that match TRBD1. The CDR3 has 15 amino acids. Trimming cost V 3 bases and J 4 bases; bases outside gene matches: 6. CDR1 is MDHEN and CDR2 is SYDVKM in the germline V gene. DNA for the CDR3: TGTGCCAGCAGTTTGGGACAGGGAGAGGGCACTGAAGCTTTCTTT. This gives the protein CASSLGQGEGTEAFF. The full variable domain, its missing parts supplied by reference TRBV28 and TRBJ1-1, is DVKVTQSSRYLVKRTGEKVFLECVQDMDHENMFWYRQDPGLGLRLIYFSYDVKMKEKGDIPEGYSVSREKKERFSLILESASTNQTSMYLCASSLGQGEGTEAFFGQGTRLTVV.

The chain employs TRBV6-1 and TRBJ1-5; tentatively, D is TRBD1 (6 bases). The V end was cut by 4 bases, the J end by 6 bases, with 19 bases between. The CDR3 extends over 16 amino acids. CDR1 and CDR2 (germline): MNHNS, SASEGT. The CDR3 loop is CASSAFRGGGPQPQHF. The CDR3 DNA reads TGTGCCAGCAGTGCTTTCCGGGGAGGGGGGCCTCAGCCCCAGCATTTT.

The chain has TRBV10-3 and TRBJ2-7, with D possibly matching TRBD1 (5 bases). V was cut by 4 bases and J by 1 base, with 20 bases left in between. The germline CDR1 and CDR2 sequences are ENHRY and SYGVKD. The length of the CDR3 is 17 residues. The CDR3 reads CAISGGPGREESYEQYF. In DNA form, the CDR3 reads TGTGCCATCAGTGGGGGCCCGGGCAGGGAAGAATCCTACGAGCAGTACTTC.

The genes are TRBV11-2 and TRBJ2-1, with D perhaps TRBD1 (6 bases). The germline V gene encodes CDR1 SGHAT and CDR2 FQNNGV. CDR3 length: 15 residues. Trimming removed 8 bases from V and 8 bases from J, with 22 bases in between. The DNA of the CDR3 is TGTGCCAGCGCGAGGATAGGGGGTCGGGGTTATGAGCAGTTCTTC. Translated, it gives CASARIGGRGYEQFF.

The V gene is TRBV5-5, the J gene TRBJ2-2; 7 bases fit TRBD1. CDR3 size: 16 residues. Losses at the gene ends were 2 bases for V and 6 bases for J; bases not matched to a gene: 10. The V gene's germline CDR1 is SGHKS and CDR2 YYEKEE (reference sequence). CDR3 in amino acids: CASSFKGALSPGELFF. CDR3 nucleotide sequence: TGTGCCAGCAGCTTCAAGGGGGCGTTGTCTCCCGGGGAGCTGTTTTTT.

The V gene is TRBV12-5, the J gene TRBJ2-3, with a tentative D call TRBD1 (5 bases). The CDR3 sequence is 13 residues long. Trimming took off 5 bases at V and 1 base at J, with 7 bases between the two ends. Germline CDR1 reads LGHNT; CDR2 reads FRNRAP. The DNA of the CDR3 is TGTGCTAGTGGTCGGACACGCACAGATACGCAGTATTTT. It yields the protein CASGRTRTDTQYF.

This sequence joins TRBV10-3 and TRBJ1-1; D not certain. There are 15 residues in the CDR3. Between the trimmed V and J ends, which lost 0 bases and 1 base, there was a span of 9 bases. Germline CDR1 is ENHRY and CDR2 is SYGVKD. CDR3 nucleotides: TGTGCCATCAGTGAGTCGGGAGGGCAGAACACTGAAGCTTTCTTT. Its translation is CAISESGGQNTEAFF.

The chain has TRBV6-5 and TRBJ1-2; 12 bases agree with TRBD1. Losses at the gene ends were 5 bases for V and 9 bases for J; bases not matched to a gene: 10. Germline CDR1 MNHEY, CDR2 SVGAGI. The CDR3 runs to 15 residues. The CDR3 bases are TGTGCCAGCAGTAGACCTTCCGGGACAGGGGGCAGCTACACCTTC. Protein product: CASSRPSGTGGSYTF.

The rearrangement joins TRBV6-5 to TRBJ1-2; 11 bases fit TRBD1. The CDR3 totals 13 residues. After removal of 8 bases from V and 4 bases from J, the junction contained 3 bases not matched to a gene. The germline gives CDR1 MNHEY, CDR2 SVGAGI. Here the CDR3 DNA reads TGTGCCAGCCGGGACAGGGGGAGCTATGGCTACACCTTC. This encodes CASRDRGSYGYTF.

The rearrangement joins TRBV3-1 (or the pseudogene TRBV3-2) to TRBJ2-5; 8 positions agree with TRBD2. The CDR3 totals 16 residues. V lost 1 base, J lost 2 bases, and 6 bases stayed unmatched. Germline V gene lookup returns CDR1 LGHDT and CDR2 YNNKEL (reference sequence). The CDR3 reads CASSQGAGGLQETQYF. As DNA, the CDR3 is TGTGCCAGCAGCCAAGGGGCGGGGGGCCTACAAGAGACCCAGTACTTC.

V usage is TRBV18 and J usage is TRBJ2-7; TRBD2 agrees at 8 bases. The CDR3 totals 15 residues. Germline assignment: CDR1 KGHSH and CDR2 LQKENI. V trimming: 0 bases; J trimming: 6 bases; junction bases outside the gene matches: 7. The CDR3 sequence is CASSPPGLAASEQYF. CDR3 coding DNA: TGTGCCAGCTCACCACCCGGACTAGCCGCCTCCGAGCAGTACTTC.

DNA of the CDR3: TGTGCCAGCAGCTACACAGGGGGCCCGGACGGGGAGCTGTTTTTT. Protein: CASSYTGGPDGELFF. The chain combines TRBV7-6 with TRBJ2-2, with 9 nucleotides matching TRBD1. This CDR3 has 15 residues. Trimming took 4 bases from V and 7 from J; bases not matched to a gene: 7. The germline CDR1 and CDR2 sequences are SGHVS and FNYEAQ.

V and J are TRBV6-6 and TRBJ1-6, with a weak D call TRBD1 (6 bases). The CDR3 consists of 16 residues. The germline V and J ends were trimmed by 6 bases and 6 bases, with 18 bases remaining between them. Per germline, CDR1 MNHNY and CDR2 SVGAGI (reference sequence). This chain's CDR3 is CASRRAGDLSNSPLHF. For the CDR3, the DNA is TGTGCCAGCAGACGAGCAGGGGATCTGAGTAATTCACCCCTCCACTTT.

J is TRBJ1-5 and V is TRBV3-1 (or the pseudogene TRBV3-2); the D gene is possibly TRBD1 (5 bases). The germline V gene encodes CDR1 LGHDT and CDR2 YNNKEL (reference sequence). CDR3 length: 14 amino acids. Trimming stripped 4 bases from V and 6 bases from J, with 13 bases between. In DNA, the CDR3 is TGTGCCAGCAGCCTAACACCAGGGTTTCAGCCCCAGCATTTT. Translation gives CASSLTPGFQPQHF.

This rearrangement joins TRBV28 to TRBJ1-1, with unresolved D. With 4 bases removed from V and 1 base from J, the gap between germline ends came to 16 bases. The CDR3 contains 16 residues. Per the germline V gene, CDR1 is MDHEN and CDR2 is SYDVKM. The CDR3 loop is CASSSVQWPPNTEAFF. The DNA for the CDR3 is TGTGCCAGCAGTTCCGTCCAATGGCCGCCGAACACTGAAGCTTTCTTT.

This chain joins TRBV30 and TRBJ2-1, with 10 bases identical to TRBD2. Trimming took 2 bases from V and 3 from J; bases not matched to a gene: 10. The CDR3 covers 17 residues. Per the germline V gene, CDR1 is GTSNPN and CDR2 is SVGIG (reference sequence). The CDR3 DNA follows: TGTGCCTGGAGTCCACTTGGTACTAGCGGGAACTACAATGAGCAGTTCTTC. Protein: CAWSPLGTSGNYNEQFF.

This clone was seen a handful of times. The chain has TRBV24-1 and TRBJ2-3; 9 bases match TRBD2. The CDR3 runs to 16 residues. From germline, CDR1 is KGHDR and CDR2 SFDVKD. V trimming: 5 bases; J trimming: 2 bases; junction bases outside the gene matches: 7. The CDR3 sequence is CATSGTAGGPTDTQYF. CDR3 DNA sequence: TGTGCCACCAGTGGTACGGCGGGAGGGCCCACAGATACGCAGTATTTT.

The rearrangement joins TRBV19 to TRBJ2-2; D is perhaps TRBD2 (6 bases). V lost 3 bases and J lost 4, with 6 bases in between. This CDR3 spans 13 amino acids. The germline V gene has CDR1 LNHDA and CDR2 SQIVND (reference sequence). CDR3 in DNA: TGTGCCAGTAGTATCGGGGGCACCGGGGAGCTGTTTTTT. Translating gives CASSIGGTGELFF.

The chain carries TRBV15 and TRBJ2-1; weak D call: TRBD2 (6 bases). The CDR3 runs 16 residues. The germline V and J ends were trimmed by 7 bases and 0 bases, with 16 bases remaining between them. Per the germline V gene, CDR1 is LNHNV and CDR2 is YYDKDF (reference sequence). This CDR3 reads CATKILGSGSYNEQFF. DNA for the CDR3: TGTGCCACCAAGATCCTTGGTAGCGGCTCCTACAATGAGCAGTTCTTC.

The V gene is TRBV29-1, the J gene TRBJ2-7; TRBD1 matches 7 bases. This CDR3 spans 15 amino acids. From germline, CDR1 is SQVTM and CDR2 ANQGSEA. Trimming took 4 bases from V and 5 from J; bases not matched to a gene: 14. CDR3 in amino acids: CSVAGLQGSGNEQYF. The CDR3 DNA follows: TGCAGCGTTGCGGGCTTACAGGGGAGTGGAAACGAGCAGTACTTC.

V and J are TRBV5-5 and TRBJ2-1; D remains ambiguous. The CDR3 is 13 amino acids. Germline V CDR1 and CDR2: SGHKS, YYEKEE (reference sequence). V lost 0 bases, J lost 7 bases, and 8 bases lay in between. CDR3 DNA: TGTGCCAGCAGCTTGGTGGCCAGGAATGAGCAGTTCTTC. Translated, it gives CASSLVARNEQFF.

This rearrangement joins TRBV12-5 to TRBJ1-2, with D tentatively TRBD1 (5 bases). From germline, CDR1 is LGHNT and CDR2 FRNRAP. The CDR3 covers 18 residues. V was shortened by 3 bases and J by 5 bases, with 25 bases between the two germline ends. This CDR3 is CASGFGHLSRDFRYGYTF. DNA of the CDR3: TGTGCTAGTGGTTTTGGACATCTTTCCCGTGACTTTAGGTATGGCTACACCTTC.

The rearrangement joins TRBV10-3 to TRBJ2-3, with D uncertain. Germline CDR1 and CDR2: ENHRY and SYGVKD. This CDR3 spans 14 amino acids. V lost 3 bases to trimming and J lost 3 bases, with 10 bases between them. CDR3 bases: TGTGCCATCAGTGATGCTATTCAAACAGATACGCAGTATTTT. Residues: CAISDAIQTDTQYF.

The CDR3 DNA is TGTGCCAGCTCCCGGGACATACTAAATTCACCCCTCCACTTT. Protein sequence: CASSRDILNSPLHF. The chain combines TRBV9 with TRBJ1-6; a possible D gene is TRBD1 (6 bases). V dropped 7 bases and J dropped 7 bases, with 15 bases sitting between them. The CDR3 extends over 14 amino acids. Germline V gives CDR1 SGDLS, CDR2 YYNGEE.